One and the same sample provided the 3 T cell receptor beta chains below, sequenced in a study of T cell changes during pregnancy in multiple sclerosis. Sequencing used immunoSEQ multiplex PCR; TCRdb keeps in-frame clones, though not all of them. The sample has tens of thousands of clones, 88% seen once. The sequencing here drew on CD4+ T cells from peripheral blood mononuclear cells, taken before pregnancy. The source is a female donor with multiple sclerosis, enrolled in a pregnancy study.

This chain joins TRBV6-1 and TRBJ1-3; D is uncertain. V was clipped by 7 bases and J by 4 bases, with 17 bases between them. The CDR3 runs to 15 residues. Germline lookup yields CDR1 MNHNS and CDR2 SASEGT. CDR3 in DNA: TGTGCCAGCATGGAATATCGAGGGTTAGGAAACACCATATATTTT. As protein: CASMEYRGLGNTIYF.

J is TRBJ1-4 and V is TRBV4-1; D is perhaps TRBD1 (5 bases). The germline V and J ends were trimmed by 1 base and 4 bases, with 19 bases remaining between them. The CDR3 contains 18 residues. In germline, CDR1 is MGHRA, CDR2 YSYEKL. CDR3 nucleotides: TGCGCCAGCAGCCAAGTTTCCAGGGAGGCTTCAAGTAATGAAAAACTGTTTTTT. It specifies CASSQVSREASSNEKLFF.

The rearrangement uses TRBV5-1 and TRBJ2-5; a possible D gene is TRBD1 (5 bases). V dropped 1 base and J dropped 5 bases, with 21 bases sitting between them. CDR3 length: 17 residues. Germline-derived CDR1 and CDR2 are SGHRS and YFSETQ. DNA of the CDR3: TGCGCCAGCAGCTTGAGGGGTACCAACGGTTGGCTTGAGACCCAGTACTTC. Translation gives CASSLRGTNGWLETQYF.